This T cell receptor beta chain was captured in a study of T cell responses to AZD1222 COVID-19 vaccine. The method was immunoSEQ multiplex PCR; TCRdb's version includes in-frame clones alone and lacks a portion of them. The table records some 130,000 clones, around 90% of them present only once. Germline CDR1 is GTSNPN and CDR2 is SVGIG (reference sequence). Unmatched junction bases numbered 8, after V lost 3 bases and J lost 9 bases. The CDR3 loop spans 13 amino acids. J is TRBJ2-1 and V is TRBV30, with 7 bases lining up with TRBD2. The sequencing used peripheral blood, collected on day 0 of AZD1222 vaccination. This sequence originates from an adult in good health. The CDR3 DNA follows: TGTGCCTGGAGGGCGCGGGAGAGGGGTGAGCAGTTCTTC. Translation gives CAWRARERGEQFF.